This entry lists 20 T cell receptor beta chains sequenced from one sample in a study of control samples from healthy donors and cancer patients. Repertoires were generated with immunoSEQ multiplex PCR, while TCRdb's copy carries only in-frame clones and drops some. The repertoire holds roughly 50,000 clones, with 94% as singletons. The material sequenced was blood. The receptors here all came from a young man in good health.

A note on this clone: At one end the junction does not follow the germline gene, possibly because of a read error. Additional DNA sequences in this sample encode the identical CDR3. The chain has TRBV25-1 and TRBJ1-2; TRBD1 is a possible D gene (5 bases). CDR1 is MGHDK and CDR2 is SYGVNS in the germline V gene. This CDR3 comprises 18 residues. DNA for the CDR3: TGTGCCAGCAGCGAATATTCAGGGTCCCTTTTCTCTAACTATGGCTACACCTTC. It yields the protein CASSEYSGSLFSNYGYTF.

The chain combines TRBV7-8 with TRBJ1-1, with 8 bases aligning to TRBD1. CDR3 length: 14 residues. With V trimmed by 4 bases and J by 1 base, 2 bases remained unmatched. Germline V CDR1 and CDR2: SGHVS, FQNEAQ. CDR3: CASSWGQENTEAFF. Here the CDR3 DNA reads TGTGCCAGCAGCTGGGGACAGGAGAACACTGAAGCTTTCTTT.

This clone was detected only once. The rearrangement joins TRBV9 to TRBJ2-7; 7 nucleotides align to TRBD1. Trimming at V came to 0 bases and at J to 1 base, leaving 4 bases not matched to a gene. Germline V lookup: CDR1 SGDLS, CDR2 YYNGEE. The CDR3 is 15 amino acids. For the CDR3, the DNA is TGTGCCAGCAGCGTAGGAGGGACAGAGTCCTACGAGCAGTACTTC. It is translated as CASSVGGTESYEQYF.

The V call is TRBV23-1, the J call TRBJ2-2; TRBD1 matches 8 bases. TRBV23-1 is annotated as an ORF whose role is uncertain. CDR3 length equals 15 residues. J gave up 3 bases and V 4 bases, and 4 bases lay outside the gene matches. The DNA of the CDR3 is TGCGCCAGCAGTCCCCCGGACAGGGACACCGGGGAGCTGTTTTTT. The encoded protein is CASSPPDRDTGELFF.

The genes are TRBV4-3 and TRBJ2-5, with 9 positions matching TRBD2. This CDR3 has 15 residues. The trim removed 0 bases at V and 1 base at J, leaving 0 bases unmatched. Germline CDR1 is LGHNA and CDR2 is YSLEER. CDR3 residues: CASSQERGGQETQYF. CDR3 in DNA: TGCGCCAGCAGCCAAGAGCGGGGGGGCCAAGAGACCCAGTACTTC.

The chain recombines TRBV5-5 with TRBJ1-1; the D is unclear. This CDR3 contains 14 residues. V lost 0 bases to trimming and J lost 2 bases, with 8 bases between them. Germline lookup yields CDR1 SGHKS and CDR2 YYEKEE (reference sequence). As DNA, the CDR3 is TGTGCCAGCAGCTTGGGCTCGCAAAACACTGAAGCTTTCTTT. Translating gives CASSLGSQNTEAFF.

This chain connects TRBV6-6 to TRBJ2-1; D gene ambiguous. CDR1 is MNHNY, CDR2 SVGAGI, per germline (reference sequence). Trimming left V 3 bases short and J 6 bases short, with 9 bases between. The CDR3 spans 13 residues. CDR3 nucleotide sequence: TGTGCCAGCAGTTATTTGTTGGGCAATGAGCAGTTCTTC. Its translation is CASSYLLGNEQFF.

The rearrangement uses TRBV7-2 and TRBJ1-1; the match to TRBD1 covers 9 bases. Unmatched junction bases numbered 9, after V lost 5 bases and J lost 5 bases. This CDR3 comprises 15 residues. The germline CDR1 and CDR2 sequences are SGHTA and FQGNSA. The CDR3: CASSPQTGGWTEAFF. DNA of the CDR3: TGTGCCAGCAGCCCACAGACAGGGGGGTGGACTGAAGCTTTCTTT.

The rearrangement uses TRBV7-6 and TRBJ1-2, with 8 positions matching TRBD1. The CDR3 is 17 residues long. After removal of 5 bases from V and 4 bases from J, the junction contained 15 bases not matched to a gene. The germline CDR1 and CDR2 sequences are SGHVS and FNYEAQ. The CDR3 sequence is CASSPGQGSHGSYGYTF. In nucleotides, the CDR3 is TGTGCCAGCAGCCCAGGACAGGGTAGTCATGGAAGCTATGGCTACACCTTC.

The genes are TRBV6-1 and TRBJ2-7; D gene ambiguous. V lost 2 bases, J lost 1 base, and 9 bases lay in between. Germline CDR1 is MNHNS and CDR2 is SASEGT. This CDR3 spans 14 amino acids. Here the CDR3 DNA reads TGTGCCAGCAGTGAATGGAGCTCATCCTACGAGCAGTACTTC. Its protein product is CASSEWSSSYEQYF.

This chain joins TRBV4-1 and TRBJ2-1; D may correspond to TRBD1 or TRBD2 (5 bases each). Germline-derived CDR1 and CDR2 are MGHRA and YSYEKL. The CDR3 loop spans 16 amino acids. V was cut by 2 bases and J by 0 bases, with 11 bases left in between. The DNA of the CDR3 is TGCGCCAGCAGCCAACCGGCAGGGAGCTCCTACAATGAGCAGTTCTTC. Translation gives CASSQPAGSSYNEQFF.

On this clone: Other DNA sequences in this sample translate to the same CDR3. This chain links TRBV25-1 with TRBJ2-7; TRBD1 or TRBD2 may be the D gene (5 bases each). CDR1 is MGHDK and CDR2 is SYGVNS in the germline V gene. V lost 8 bases and J 9 bases, leaving 14 bases between the germline ends. CDR3 length equals 11 residues. Written as DNA, the CDR3 is TGTGCCAGCGGGGGTCGGGGCGGGCAGTACTTC. Translation: CASGGRGGQYF.

The CDR3 loop is CASSWTGERRSSTDTQYF. For the CDR3, the DNA is TGCGCCAGCAGCTGGACAGGGGAACGTCGATCTAGCACAGATACGCAGTATTTT. The V call is TRBV5-1, the J call TRBJ2-3; 9 nucleotides line up with TRBD1. The germline gives CDR1 SGHRS, CDR2 YFSETQ. The CDR3 sequence is 18 residues long. The J segment lost 0 bases and the V segment lost 3 bases, leaving 11 bases of the junction unmatched.

The chain combines TRBV27 with TRBJ2-2; D is uncertain. Germline values: CDR1 MNHEY, CDR2 SMNVEV (reference sequence). The CDR3 is made up of 14 amino acids. The V end was cut by 5 bases, the J end by 1 base, with 8 bases between. This CDR3 is CASSITQNTGELFF. Here the CDR3 DNA reads TGTGCCAGCAGTATAACACAGAACACCGGGGAGCTGTTTTTT.

The chain employs TRBV5-6 and TRBJ1-1; D gene unclear. Trimming took 5 bases from V and 0 from J, leaving 8 bases between them. This CDR3 has 13 amino acids. CDR1 is SGHDT and CDR2 is YYEEEE in the germline V gene. The CDR3 coding sequence is TGTGCCAGCAGTAAGCGAGTGAACACTGAAGCTTTCTTT. Protein product: CASSKRVNTEAFF.

V and J are TRBV7-9 and TRBJ2-5; tentatively, D is TRBD1 (5 bases). The CDR3 sequence is 15 residues long. Looked up from germline, CDR1 is SEHNR and CDR2 is FQNEAQ (reference sequence). CDR3: CAHSLSQGPEETQYF. For the CDR3, the DNA is TGTGCTCACAGCTTGTCCCAGGGTCCAGAGGAGACCCAGTACTTC. Looking up the rest from reference TRBV7-9 and TRBJ2-5 gives the full variable domain: DTGVSQNPRHKITKRGQNVTFRCDPISEHNRLYWYRQTLGQGPEFLTYFQNEAQLEKSRLLSDRFSAERPKGSFSTLEIQRTEQGDSAMYLCAHSLSQGPEETQYFGPGTRLLVL.

The V call is TRBV28, the J call TRBJ1-2; 7 bases map to TRBD1. The germline V gene encodes CDR1 MDHEN and CDR2 SYDVKM. The length of the CDR3 is 14 residues. V was pared by 3 bases and J by 7 bases, with 8 bases of the junction left unmatched. The CDR3 DNA reads TGTGCCAGCAGTTTGGTTGACAGGGTTTTTGGCTACACCTTC. Translating gives CASSLVDRVFGYTF.

The CDR3 loop reads CASSFVHWGSGSHEQYF. The CDR3 DNA reads TGTGCCAGCAGCTTTGTTCATTGGGGTAGCGGGAGCCACGAGCAGTACTTC. This chain uses TRBV11-2 with TRBJ2-7, with TRBD2 identical over 9 bases. With V trimmed by 3 bases and J by 5 bases, 14 bases remained unmatched. CDR3 length: 17 amino acids. Germline V CDR1 and CDR2: SGHAT, FQNNGV.

The rearrangement joins TRBV19 to TRBJ1-1; D uncertain. CDR1 and CDR2 (germline): LNHDA, SQIVND (reference sequence). Trimming removed 7 bases at V and 1 base at J, with 16 bases between. CDR3 size: 15 residues. CDR3 DNA sequence: TGTGCCAGTACCAACCCGGACGGATCGAACACTGAAGCTTTCTTT. This encodes CASTNPDGSNTEAFF.

The gene calls are TRBV3-1 (or the pseudogene TRBV3-2) and TRBJ2-7; the D is unclear. Trimming left V 3 bases short and J 9 bases short, with 15 bases between. The germline V gene encodes CDR1 LGHDT and CDR2 YNNKEL (reference sequence). The CDR3 has 13 residues. CDR3 loop: CASSQTGVAVQYF. The DNA for the CDR3 is TGTGCCAGCAGCCAGACCGGAGTTGCTGTGCAGTACTTC.